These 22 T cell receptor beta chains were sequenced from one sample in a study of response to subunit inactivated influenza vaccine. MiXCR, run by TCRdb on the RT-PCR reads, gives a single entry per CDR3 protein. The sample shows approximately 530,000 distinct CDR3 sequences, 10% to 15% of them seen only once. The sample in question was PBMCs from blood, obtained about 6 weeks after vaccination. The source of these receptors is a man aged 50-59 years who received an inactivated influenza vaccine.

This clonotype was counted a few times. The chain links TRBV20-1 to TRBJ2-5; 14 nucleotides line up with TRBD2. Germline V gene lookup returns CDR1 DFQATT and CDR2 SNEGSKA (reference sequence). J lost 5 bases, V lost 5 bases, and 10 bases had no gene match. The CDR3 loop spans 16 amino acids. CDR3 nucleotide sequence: TGCAGTGCTGGGACTAGCGGGAGCAGAGAGGGGGAGACCCAGTACTTC. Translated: CSAGTSGSREGETQYF.

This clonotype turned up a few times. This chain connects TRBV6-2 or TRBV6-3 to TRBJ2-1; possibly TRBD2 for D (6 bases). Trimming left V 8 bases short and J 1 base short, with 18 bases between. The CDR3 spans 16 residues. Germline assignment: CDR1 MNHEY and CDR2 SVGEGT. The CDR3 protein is CASVFKSGSSYNEQFF. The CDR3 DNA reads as TGTGCCAGCGTTTTTAAGTCCGGGAGTTCCTACAATGAGCAGTTCTTC.

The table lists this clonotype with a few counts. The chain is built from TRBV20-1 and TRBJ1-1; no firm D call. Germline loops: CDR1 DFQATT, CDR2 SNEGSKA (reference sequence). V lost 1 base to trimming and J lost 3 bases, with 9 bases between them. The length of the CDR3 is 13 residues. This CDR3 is CSARGYMDTEAFF. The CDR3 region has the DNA TGCAGTGCTAGAGGGTATATGGACACTGAAGCTTTCTTT.

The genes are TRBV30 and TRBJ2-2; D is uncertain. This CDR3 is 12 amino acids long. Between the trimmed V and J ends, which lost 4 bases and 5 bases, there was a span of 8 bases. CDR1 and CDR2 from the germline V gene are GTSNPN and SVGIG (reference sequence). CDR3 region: CAWIPATGELFF. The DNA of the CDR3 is TGTGCCTGGATTCCGGCAACCGGGGAGCTGTTTTTT.

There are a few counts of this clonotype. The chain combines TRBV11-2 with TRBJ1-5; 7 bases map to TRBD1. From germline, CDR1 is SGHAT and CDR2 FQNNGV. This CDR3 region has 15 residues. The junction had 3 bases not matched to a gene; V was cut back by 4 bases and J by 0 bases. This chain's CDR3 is CASSSRQGSNQPQHF. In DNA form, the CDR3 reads TGTGCCAGCAGCTCGCGACAGGGTAGCAATCAGCCCCAGCATTTT. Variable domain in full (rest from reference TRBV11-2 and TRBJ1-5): EAGVAQSPRYKIIEKRQSVAFWCNPISGHATLYWYQQILGQGPKLLIQFQNNGVVDDSQLPKDRFSAERLKGVDSTLKIQPAKLEDSAVYLCASSSRQGSNQPQHFGDGTRLSIL.

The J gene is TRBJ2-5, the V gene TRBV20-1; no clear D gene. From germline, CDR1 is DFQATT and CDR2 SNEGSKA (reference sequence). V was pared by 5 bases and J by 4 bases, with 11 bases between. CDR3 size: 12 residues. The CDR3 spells CSAQSAGETQYF. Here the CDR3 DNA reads TGCAGTGCTCAGAGCGCAGGAGAGACCCAGTACTTC.

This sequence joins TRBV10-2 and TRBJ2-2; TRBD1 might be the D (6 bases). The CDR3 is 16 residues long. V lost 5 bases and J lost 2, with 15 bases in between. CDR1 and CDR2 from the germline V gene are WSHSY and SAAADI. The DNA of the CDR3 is TGCGCCAGCAGTCACCAAACAGGGATAAACACCGGGGAGCTGTTTTTT. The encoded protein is CASSHQTGINTGELFF.

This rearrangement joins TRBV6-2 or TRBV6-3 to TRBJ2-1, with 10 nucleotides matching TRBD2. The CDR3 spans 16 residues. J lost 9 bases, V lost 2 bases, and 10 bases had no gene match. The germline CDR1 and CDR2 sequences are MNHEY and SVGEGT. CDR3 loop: CASSYPLAGVWGEQFF. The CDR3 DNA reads TGTGCCAGCAGTTACCCCCTAGCGGGAGTGTGGGGTGAGCAGTTCTTC.

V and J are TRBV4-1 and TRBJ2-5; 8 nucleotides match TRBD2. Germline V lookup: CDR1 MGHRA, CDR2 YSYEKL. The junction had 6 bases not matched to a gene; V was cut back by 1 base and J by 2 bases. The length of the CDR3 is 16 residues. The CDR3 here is CASSQVPGGIQETQYF. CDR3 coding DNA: TGCGCCAGCAGCCAAGTTCCGGGGGGGATACAAGAGACCCAGTACTTC.

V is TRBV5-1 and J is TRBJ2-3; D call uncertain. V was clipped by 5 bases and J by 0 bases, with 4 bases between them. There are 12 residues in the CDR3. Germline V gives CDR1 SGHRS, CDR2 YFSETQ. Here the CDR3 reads CASRESTDTQYF. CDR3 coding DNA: TGCGCCAGCAGGGAGAGCACAGATACGCAGTATTTT.

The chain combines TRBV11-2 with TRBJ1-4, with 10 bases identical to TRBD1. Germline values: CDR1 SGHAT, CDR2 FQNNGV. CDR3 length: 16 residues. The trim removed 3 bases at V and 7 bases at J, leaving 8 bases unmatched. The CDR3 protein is CASSLGIGTGVEKLFF. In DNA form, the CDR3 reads TGTGCCAGCAGCTTGGGAATCGGGACAGGGGTTGAAAAACTGTTTTTT.

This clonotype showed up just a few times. The CDR3: CASSDARGMGEQYF. The CDR3, as DNA: TGTGCCAGCAGCGATGCCCGGGGCATGGGCGAGCAGTACTTC. V gene TRBV9 combines with J gene TRBJ2-7; D may be TRBD1 or TRBD2 (5 bases each). In germline, CDR1 is SGDLS, CDR2 YYNGEE. V lost 3 bases and J lost 6, with 16 bases in between. The length of the CDR3 is 14 residues.

The CDR3 DNA follows: TGTGCCAGCACCAACATTGTCGGTACCGGGGAGCTGTTTTTT. Residues: CASTNIVGTGELFF. This sequence joins TRBV12-3 or TRBV12-4 and TRBJ2-2; D is unclear. This CDR3 contains 14 residues. Trimming shortened V by 7 bases and J by 5 bases, and 14 bases separated the two germline ends.

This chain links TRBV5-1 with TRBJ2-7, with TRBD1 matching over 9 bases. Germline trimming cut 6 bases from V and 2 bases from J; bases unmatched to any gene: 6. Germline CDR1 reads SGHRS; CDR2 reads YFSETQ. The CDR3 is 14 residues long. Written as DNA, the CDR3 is TGCGCCAGCACCCGGACAGGGGACCCCTACGAGCAGTACTTC. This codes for CASTRTGDPYEQYF. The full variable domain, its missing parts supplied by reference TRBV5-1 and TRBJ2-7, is KAGVTQTPRYLIKTRGQQVTLSCSPISGHRSVSWYQQTPGQGLQFLFEYFSETQRNKGNFPGRFSGRQFSNSRSEMNVSTLELGDSALYLCASTRTGDPYEQYFGPGTRLTVT.

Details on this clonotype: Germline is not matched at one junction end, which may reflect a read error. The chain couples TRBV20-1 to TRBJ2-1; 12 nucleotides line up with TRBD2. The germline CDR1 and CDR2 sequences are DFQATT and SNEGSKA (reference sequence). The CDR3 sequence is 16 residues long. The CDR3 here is CCARGASGRAINEQFF. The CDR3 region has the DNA TGCTGTGCTAGAGGGGCTAGCGGGAGGGCAATTAATGAGCAGTTCTTC.

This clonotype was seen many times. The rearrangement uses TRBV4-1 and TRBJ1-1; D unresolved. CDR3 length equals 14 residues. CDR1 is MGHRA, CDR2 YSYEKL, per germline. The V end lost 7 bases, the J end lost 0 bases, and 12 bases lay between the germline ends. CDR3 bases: TGCGCCAGCACCCGGCTGGTTATGAACACTGAAGCTTTCTTT. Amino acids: CASTRLVMNTEAFF.

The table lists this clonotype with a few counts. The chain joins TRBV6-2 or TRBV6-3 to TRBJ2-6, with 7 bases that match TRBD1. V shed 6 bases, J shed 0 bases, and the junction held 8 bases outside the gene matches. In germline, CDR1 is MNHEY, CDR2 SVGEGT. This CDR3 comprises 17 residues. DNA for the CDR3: TGTGCCAGCAGCAGACAGGGCGCCCTCTCTGGGGCCAACGTCCTGACTTTC. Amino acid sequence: CASSRQGALSGANVLTF.

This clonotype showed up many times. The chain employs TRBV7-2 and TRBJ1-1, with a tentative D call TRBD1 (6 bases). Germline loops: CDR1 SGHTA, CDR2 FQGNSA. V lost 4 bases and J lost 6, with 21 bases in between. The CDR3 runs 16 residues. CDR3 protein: CASSSGPRGTSPEAFF. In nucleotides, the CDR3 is TGTGCCAGCAGCTCTGGCCCCCGCGGGACAAGCCCTGAAGCTTTCTTT.

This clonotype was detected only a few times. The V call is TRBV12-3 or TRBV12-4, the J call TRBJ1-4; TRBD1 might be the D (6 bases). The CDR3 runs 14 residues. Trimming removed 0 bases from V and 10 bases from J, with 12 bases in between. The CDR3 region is CASSLASGVRKLFF. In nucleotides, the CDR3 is TGTGCCAGCAGTTTAGCGTCAGGGGTGAGAAAACTGTTTTTT.

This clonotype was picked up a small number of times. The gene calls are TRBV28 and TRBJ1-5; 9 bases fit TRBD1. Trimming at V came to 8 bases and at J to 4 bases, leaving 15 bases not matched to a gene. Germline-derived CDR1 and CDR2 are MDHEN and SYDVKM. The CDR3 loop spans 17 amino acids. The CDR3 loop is CASRDRGYMVGNQPQHF. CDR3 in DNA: TGTGCCAGCCGCGACAGGGGGTACATGGTAGGAAATCAGCCCCAGCATTTT. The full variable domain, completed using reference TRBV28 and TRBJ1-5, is DVKVTQSSRYLVKRTGEKVFLECVQDMDHENMFWYRQDPGLGLRLIYFSYDVKMKEKGDIPEGYSVSREKKERFSLILESASTNQTSMYLCASRDRGYMVGNQPQHFGDGTRLSIL.

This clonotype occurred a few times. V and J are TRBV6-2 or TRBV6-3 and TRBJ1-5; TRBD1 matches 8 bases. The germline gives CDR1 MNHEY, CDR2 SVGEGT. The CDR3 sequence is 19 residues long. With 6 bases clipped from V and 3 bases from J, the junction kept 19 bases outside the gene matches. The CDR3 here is CASRTTRGRGQVANQPQHF. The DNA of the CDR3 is TGTGCCAGCAGAACTACCCGGGGCAGGGGGCAAGTAGCCAATCAGCCCCAGCATTTT.

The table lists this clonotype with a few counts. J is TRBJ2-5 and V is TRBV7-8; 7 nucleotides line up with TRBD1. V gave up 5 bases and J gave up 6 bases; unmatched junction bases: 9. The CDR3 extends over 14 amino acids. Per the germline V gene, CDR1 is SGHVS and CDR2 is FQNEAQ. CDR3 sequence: CASSPQQGQKTQYF. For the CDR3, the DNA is TGTGCCAGCAGCCCCCAACAGGGGCAGAAGACCCAGTACTTC.